Each of the 23 T cell receptor beta chains below was sequenced from the same sample in a study of a mutant IDH1 vaccine in newly diagnosed glioma. Time point noted: week 23, last vaccination. Every vaccine dose comprised 300 ug of mutant IDH1 20-mer peptide plus topical imiquimod. TCRdb keeps only in-frame clones here, not all; method: immunoSEQ multiplex PCR. The table has roughly 40,000 clones, about 91% seen once. These receptors are not linked to any known antigen. Specimen: PBMCs, collected from a glioma patient whose treatment included an IDH1 peptide vaccine. The source of these receptors is a man aged 50 to 60 with glioma.

The chain combines TRBV30 with TRBJ2-5; D is undetermined. Trimming removed 1 base at V and 9 bases at J, with 9 bases between. CDR1 is GTSNPN and CDR2 is SVGIG in the germline V gene (reference sequence). This CDR3 region has 11 residues. CDR3 sequence: CAWSAGWAQYF. The CDR3 nucleotides read TGTGCCTGGAGTGCAGGATGGGCCCAGTACTTC.

The count of this clone is one. The V call is TRBV19, the J call TRBJ1-3; D is possibly TRBD1 (5 bases). The V and J ends lost 8 bases and 2 bases respectively, with 19 bases between them. The CDR3 covers 16 residues. Per germline, CDR1 LNHDA and CDR2 SQIVND (reference sequence). The CDR3 loop is CASGGVDRGPGNTIYF. The CDR3, as DNA: TGTGCCAGTGGAGGGGTAGACAGAGGGCCTGGAAACACCATATATTTT. The whole variable domain, filled in from reference TRBV19 and TRBJ1-3, reads DGGITQSPKYLFRKEGQNVTLSCEQNLNHDAMYWYRQDPGQGLRLIYYSQIVNDFQKGDIAEGYSVSREKKESFPLTVTSAQKNPTAFYLCASGGVDRGPGNTIYFGEGSWLTVV.

The chain couples TRBV15 to TRBJ1-3; possible D gene TRBD1, 6 bases. Germline V lookup: CDR1 LNHNV, CDR2 YYDKDF (reference sequence). Trimming pared 2 bases from V and 4 bases from J, leaving 12 bases between. This CDR3 is 15 amino acids long. The CDR3 DNA sequence: TGTGCCACCAGCAGAACAGGACAGTCCGGAAACACCATATATTTT. This gives the protein CATSRTGQSGNTIYF.

CDR3 DNA: TGCAGCGTTGAGGGGACGCCCGTCGGTGACTATGGCTACACCTTC. This sequence encodes CSVEGTPVGDYGYTF. The gene calls are TRBV29-1 and TRBJ1-2, with D maybe TRBD1 (5 bases). V lost 3 bases, J lost 3 bases, and 17 bases lay in between. Germline CDR1 reads SQVTM; CDR2 reads ANQGSEA. This CDR3 is 15 amino acids long.

This rearrangement joins TRBV7-8 to TRBJ1-5; D remains ambiguous. Germline V gene lookup returns CDR1 SGHVS and CDR2 FQNEAQ. Trimming took 4 bases from V and 5 from J, leaving 12 bases between them. The CDR3 is 14 residues long. CDR3 nucleotide sequence: TGTGCCAGCAGCTCAGACGTTTCGTATCAGCCCCAGCATTTT. Protein product: CASSSDVSYQPQHF.

This clone was recorded only once. The V call is TRBV20-1, the J call TRBJ1-4; D unresolved. In germline, CDR1 is DFQATT, CDR2 SNEGSKA (reference sequence). CDR3 length: 11 residues. V dropped 4 bases and J dropped 8 bases, with 8 bases sitting between them. CDR3 nucleotides: TGCAGTGCTATTTATAAGGAAAAACTGTTTTTT. Translated: CSAIYKEKLFF.

V is TRBV15 and J is TRBJ1-2; 7 positions agree with TRBD1. The CDR3 spans 15 residues. From germline, CDR1 is LNHNV and CDR2 YYDKDF (reference sequence). Trimming took 5 bases from V and 4 from J; bases not matched to a gene: 10. The CDR3 region is CATSDREGALYGYTF. The CDR3 nucleotides are TGTGCCACCAGCGATCGCGAGGGGGCTCTCTATGGCTACACCTTC. The full variable domain, with the rest looked up from reference TRBV15 and TRBJ1-2, is DAMVIQNPRYQVTQFGKPVTLSCSQTLNHNVMYWYQQKSSQAPKLLFHYYDKDFNNEADTPDNFQSRRPNTSFCFLDIRSPGLGDTAMYLCATSDREGALYGYTFGSGTRLTVV.

On this clone itself: The junction shows a germline mismatch at one end, possibly a read error. The chain couples TRBV4-1 to TRBJ2-4, with TRBD2 as a possible D gene (7 bases). The CDR3 loop spans 13 amino acids. Germline CDR1 is MGHRA and CDR2 is YSYEKL. CDR3 residues: CASSTPRGGIRYF. CDR3 in DNA: TGCGCCAGCAGTACCCCTAGGGGGGGCATTCGGTACTTC.

The CDR3 nucleotides are TGTGCCAGCAGCTTATCAAGATCTGGGGCCAACGTCCTGACTTTC. Protein: CASSLSRSGANVLTF. This chain uses TRBV7-2 with TRBJ2-6; unclear D gene. The V gene lost 2 bases and the J gene lost 1 base, with 6 bases spanning the gap. Germline CDR1 SGHTA, CDR2 FQGNSA. The CDR3 covers 15 residues.

The chain uses TRBV5-4 and TRBJ1-4; D might be TRBD1 (5 bases). Germline values: CDR1 SGHNT, CDR2 YYREEE (reference sequence). Between the trimmed V and J ends, which lost 4 bases and 7 bases, there was a span of 17 bases. CDR3 size: 15 residues. The CDR3 DNA reads TGTGCCAGCAGCCGGGGTGGCGGAGGGACTGAAAAACTGTTTTTT. The encoded protein is CASSRGGGGTEKLFF.

The rearrangement links TRBV29-1 to TRBJ1-1, with D tentatively TRBD1 (6 bases). This CDR3 contains 12 residues. The V end was cut by 5 bases, the J end by 4 bases, with 11 bases between. Germline V lookup: CDR1 SQVTM, CDR2 ANQGSEA. CDR3 region: CSVSGRGTEAFF. The CDR3, as DNA: TGCAGCGTTTCGGGCAGGGGCACTGAAGCTTTCTTT.

This clone was recorded once. The V and J genes are TRBV30 and TRBJ1-1, with D maybe TRBD1 (6 bases). The CDR3 sequence is 14 residues long. Deletions cut 3 bases from V and 0 bases from J, with 11 bases between. The germline CDR1 and CDR2 sequences are GTSNPN and SVGIG (reference sequence). CDR3 protein: CAWRLGHLNTEAFF. CDR3 DNA: TGTGCCTGGAGGTTGGGACATTTGAACACTGAAGCTTTCTTT.

The V and J genes are TRBV19 and TRBJ2-7, with TRBD2 matching over 7 bases. The CDR3 loop spans 14 amino acids. Trimming at V came to 4 bases and at J to 5 bases, leaving 8 bases not matched to a gene. The germline gives CDR1 LNHDA, CDR2 SQIVND (reference sequence). The CDR3: CASSTQRGRNEQYF. The CDR3 region has the DNA TGTGCCAGTAGTACACAGCGGGGACGCAACGAGCAGTACTTC.

V and J are TRBV2 and TRBJ2-1, with 9 bases that match TRBD2. The CDR3 contains 15 residues. The V segment lost 6 bases and the J segment 4 bases; nucleotides outside the gene matches: 7. Germline CDR1 SNHLY, CDR2 FYNNEI. CDR3 amino acids: CASSGGRAGYNEQFF. The CDR3 DNA follows: TGTGCCAGCAGCGGCGGGAGGGCCGGTTACAATGAGCAGTTCTTC.

The chain links TRBV10-3 to TRBJ1-5, with 7 bases matching TRBD1. Losses at the gene ends were 0 bases for V and 4 bases for J; bases not matched to a gene: 3. This CDR3 contains 15 residues. Per the germline V gene, CDR1 is ENHRY and CDR2 is SYGVKD. This CDR3 is CAISESGRGNQPQHF. The CDR3 nucleotides are TGTGCCATCAGTGAGTCGGGCAGGGGGAATCAGCCCCAGCATTTT.

This clone was picked up one time. The chain links TRBV7-9 to TRBJ1-1; possibly TRBD1 for D (5 bases). The CDR3 consists of 14 residues. Trimming took off 5 bases at V and 1 base at J, with 11 bases between the two ends. CDR1 is SEHNR and CDR2 is FQNEAQ in the germline V gene (reference sequence). The CDR3 sequence is CASSPIDRNTEAFF. For the CDR3, the DNA is TGTGCCAGCAGCCCGATTGACAGGAACACTGAAGCTTTCTTT.

This chain uses TRBV7-8 with TRBJ1-5; D perhaps matches TRBD1 (5 bases). CDR1 and CDR2 from the germline V gene are SGHVS and FQNEAQ. Between the trimmed V and J ends, which lost 0 bases and 0 bases, there was a span of 15 bases. This CDR3 has 18 residues. CDR3 coding DNA: TGTGCCAGCAGCTTAGCCCGCAGGGTAGGACGTAGCAATCAGCCCCAGCATTTT. This gives the protein CASSLARRVGRSNQPQHF.

The chain couples TRBV11-1 to TRBJ2-2, with TRBD1 matching 8 bases. This CDR3 comprises 14 residues. Losses at the gene ends were 3 bases for V and 7 bases for J; bases not matched to a gene: 4. CDR1 and CDR2 from the germline V gene are SGHAT and FQDESV (reference sequence). The CDR3 coding sequence is TGTGCCAGCAGCTTCACAGGGGGTGGCGGGGAGCTGTTTTTT. It translates to CASSFTGGGGELFF.

This clone was counted a single time. The chain uses TRBV5-1 and TRBJ2-7, with 10 bases identical to TRBD2. Germline V CDR1 and CDR2: SGHRS, YFSETQ. There are 14 residues in the CDR3. The V gene end was trimmed by 4 bases and the J gene end by 2 bases; junction bases not matched to a gene: 3. CDR3 sequence: CASSPGLAAYEQYF. DNA of the CDR3: TGCGCCAGCAGCCCCGGACTAGCGGCCTACGAGCAGTACTTC.

This sequence joins TRBV2 and TRBJ1-1; tentative D call: TRBD1 (5 bases). Germline V gene lookup returns CDR1 SNHLY and CDR2 FYNNEI. The CDR3 is 16 amino acids. Trimming shortened V by 7 bases and J by 0 bases, and 18 bases separated the two germline ends. Here the CDR3 reads CASIERGEGMNTEAFF. CDR3 DNA: TGTGCCAGCATCGAAAGGGGAGAAGGGATGAACACTGAAGCTTTCTTT.

The J gene is TRBJ2-1, the V gene TRBV15; 12 bases line up with TRBD1. Germline V gene lookup returns CDR1 LNHNV and CDR2 YYDKDF (reference sequence). Unmatched junction bases numbered 5, after V lost 1 base and J lost 10 bases. The CDR3 has 15 amino acids. CDR3 residues: CATSRAGTGGVEQFF. The CDR3 DNA is TGTGCCACCAGCAGAGCAGGGACAGGGGGCGTGGAGCAGTTCTTC.

The chain employs TRBV10-3 and TRBJ1-6; 10 bases match TRBD1. The germline V gene encodes CDR1 ENHRY and CDR2 SYGVKD. The CDR3 covers 13 residues. With V trimmed by 9 bases and J by 8 bases, 4 bases remained unmatched. This CDR3 is CAMSGTGDSPLHF. The CDR3 DNA follows: TGTGCCATGTCCGGGACAGGGGATTCACCCCTCCACTTT.

The chain combines TRBV10-3 with TRBJ1-2; the D gene is possibly TRBD1 (5 bases). Trimming pared 7 bases from V and 4 bases from J, leaving 13 bases between. From germline, CDR1 is ENHRY and CDR2 SYGVKD. The CDR3 is 13 amino acids. CDR3 in DNA: TGTGCCATCACGGTTGACAGCCGCTATGGCTACACCTTC. Translating it yields CAITVDSRYGYTF.